This entry lists 23 T cell receptor beta chains sequenced from one sample in a study of PD-1 blockade in classical Hodgkin lymphoma. Exposure to brentuximab vedotin varied, and each patient had relapsed following autologous stem cell transplantation. Profiled with immunoSEQ multiplex PCR; TCRdb holds only in-frame clones, not every one. The sample has 55,000 to 75,000 clones, approximately 94% seen once. This sample comprised peripheral blood mononuclear cells (PBMCs), obtained at baseline. These receptors were obtained from a human donor with classical Hodgkin lymphoma.

This clone appeared once. The chain links TRBV27 to TRBJ2-1; 7 nucleotides align to TRBD1. Germline assignment: CDR1 MNHEY and CDR2 SMNVEV (reference sequence). After removal of 5 bases from V and 4 bases from J, the junction contained 5 bases not matched to a gene. The CDR3 has 14 amino acids. DNA for the CDR3: TGTGCCAGCAGTAACCGGGACAGATACAATGAGCAGTTCTTC. Translated: CASSNRDRYNEQFF.

The chain carries TRBV19 and TRBJ1-3; D not resolved. CDR1 is LNHDA and CDR2 is SQIVND in the germline V gene (reference sequence). V was cut by 3 bases and J by 0 bases, with 9 bases left in between. This CDR3 spans 15 amino acids. The CDR3, as DNA: TGTGCCAGTAGTATCTTACGGGGCTCTGGAAACACCATATATTTT. Its translation is CASSILRGSGNTIYF.

Written as DNA, the CDR3 is TGTGCCAGCAGTGAAAGTTCGCGACCAGACTACAATGAGCAGTTCTTC. Residues: CASSESSRPDYNEQFF. The genes are TRBV2 and TRBJ2-1, with D unresolved. CDR1 is SNHLY, CDR2 FYNNEI, per germline. With 2 bases removed from V and 3 bases from J, the gap between germline ends came to 14 bases. The CDR3 runs to 16 residues.

This chain links TRBV6-5 with TRBJ2-1; D not resolved. The CDR3 length is 15 residues. Germline V gene data show CDR1 as MNHEY and CDR2 as SVGAGI. The V end lost 0 bases, the J end lost 0 bases, and 6 bases lay between the germline ends. The CDR3 nucleotides are TGTGCCAGCAGTTACTCCCCCAGCTCCTACAATGAGCAGTTCTTC. Translated: CASSYSPSSYNEQFF.

The chain links TRBV7-9 to TRBJ1-3; D not resolved. Germline V gene lookup returns CDR1 SEHNR and CDR2 FQNEAQ (reference sequence). Trimming pared 3 bases from V and 3 bases from J, leaving 12 bases between. The CDR3 totals 15 residues. The CDR3 sequence is CASSFYIRLGNTIYF. In DNA, the CDR3 is TGTGCCAGCAGCTTCTACATTAGACTTGGAAACACCATATATTTT. Filled out from reference TRBV7-9 and TRBJ1-3, the complete variable domain reads DTGVSQNPRHKITKRGQNVTFRCDPISEHNRLYWYRQTLGQGPEFLTYFQNEAQLEKSRLLSDRFSAERPKGSFSTLEIQRTEQGDSAMYLCASSFYIRLGNTIYFGEGSWLTVV.

This clone was recorded only once. The chain combines TRBV7-6 with TRBJ2-3; unclear D gene. CDR3 length: 16 residues. Germline CDR1 reads SGHVS; CDR2 reads FNYEAQ. The V end was cut by 4 bases, the J end by 2 bases, with 16 bases between. CDR3 DNA: TGTGCCAGCAGCTCGGACCCCGGATCGTCCACAGATACGCAGTATTTT. This encodes CASSSDPGSSTDTQYF.

This chain uses TRBV30 with TRBJ1-1; D perhaps matches TRBD1 (5 bases). The V gene lost 5 bases and the J gene lost 7 bases, with 11 bases spanning the gap. CDR1 and CDR2 (germline): GTSNPN, SVGIG (reference sequence). The CDR3 consists of 11 residues. Written as DNA, the CDR3 is TGTGCCTGGGGGGGTTTCGTTGAAGCTTTCTTT. Encoded protein: CAWGGFVEAFF.

The chain recombines TRBV4-1 with TRBJ2-3, with D perhaps matching TRBD2 (6 bases). The CDR3 contains 15 residues. V was pared by 5 bases and J by 4 bases, with 16 bases between. The germline CDR1 and CDR2 sequences are MGHRA and YSYEKL. CDR3 in DNA: TGCGCCAGCAGCGCCCCCGGGACTGCCCCAGATACGCAGTATTTT. Its translation: CASSAPGTAPDTQYF.

This CDR3 is CAWSVTDHNYGYTF. Here the CDR3 DNA reads TGTGCCTGGAGTGTTACAGACCATAACTATGGCTACACCTTC. V is TRBV30 and J is TRBJ1-2; the D is unclear. CDR1 is GTSNPN, CDR2 SVGIG, per germline (reference sequence). The CDR3 has 14 residues. V lost 0 bases and J lost 1, with 9 bases in between.

This clone has just a few counts. The V and J genes are TRBV6-5 and TRBJ2-5; 14 bases fit TRBD2. Unmatched junction bases numbered 7, after V lost 3 bases and J lost 7 bases. The CDR3 length is 16 residues. Germline V gene data show CDR1 as MNHEY and CDR2 as SVGAGI. CDR3 nucleotide sequence: TGTGCCAGCAGTTATTCGACTAGCGGGGGGGCCGGGACCCAGTACTTC. Its protein product is CASSYSTSGGAGTQYF.

The chain is built from TRBV5-4 and TRBJ2-3, with a weak D call TRBD2 (5 bases). Germline V gives CDR1 SGHNT, CDR2 YYREEE (reference sequence). Trimming cost V 0 bases and J 6 bases, with 11 bases left between them. There are 14 residues in the CDR3. This chain's CDR3 is CASSLALAGDTQYF. In nucleotides, the CDR3 is TGTGCCAGCAGCTTGGCGCTAGCAGGCGATACGCAGTATTTT.

The J gene is TRBJ1-2, the V gene TRBV15; D remains unclear. The CDR3 is 12 residues long. Trimming took 0 bases from V and 5 from J, leaving 4 bases between them. The germline V gene has CDR1 LNHNV and CDR2 YYDKDF (reference sequence). CDR3 nucleotides: TGTGCCACCAGCAGAGATGAGTATGGCTACACCTTC. This sequence encodes CATSRDEYGYTF.

V usage is TRBV27 and J usage is TRBJ2-7; 9 bases are shared with TRBD1. Germline assignment: CDR1 MNHEY and CDR2 SMNVEV (reference sequence). This CDR3 has 15 residues. V was clipped by 3 bases and J by 4 bases; unmatched bases: 7. DNA of the CDR3: TGTGCCAGCAGTTTGGCTCCGGGACAGGGTTACGAGCAGTACTTC. Its protein is CASSLAPGQGYEQYF.

In DNA form, the CDR3 reads TGTGCCAGCAGCTTGACAGGGGGAAAACAAGAGACCCAGTACTTC. This gives the protein CASSLTGGKQETQYF. This chain links TRBV5-4 with TRBJ2-5, with 8 bases that match TRBD1. There are 15 residues in the CDR3. Germline lookup yields CDR1 SGHNT and CDR2 YYREEE (reference sequence). V shed 1 base, J shed 2 bases, and the junction held 4 bases outside the gene matches.

V is TRBV11-2 and J is TRBJ2-1; 7 bases align to TRBD2. V was pared by 8 bases and J by 10 bases, with 8 bases of the junction left unmatched. Germline V gene data show CDR1 as SGHAT and CDR2 as FQNNGV. This CDR3 is 12 amino acids long. CDR3 DNA: TGTGCCAGCGACGAGCTAGCGGCCGAGCAGTTCTTC. Translated, it gives CASDELAAEQFF.

The chain recombines TRBV5-4 with TRBJ2-3; no clear D. The V gene lost 7 bases and the J gene lost 1 base, with 13 bases spanning the gap. Germline V gene lookup returns CDR1 SGHNT and CDR2 YYREEE (reference sequence). This CDR3 has 14 residues. The CDR3 sequence: CASQRAVGTDTQYF. The CDR3 bases are TGTGCCAGCCAACGCGCTGTCGGCACAGATACGCAGTATTTT.

The chain is built from TRBV4-1 and TRBJ2-7; TRBD2 aligns across 10 bases. Trimming took 5 bases from V and 0 from J; bases not matched to a gene: 7. This CDR3 is built from 16 residues. In germline, CDR1 is MGHRA, CDR2 YSYEKL. CDR3 coding DNA: TGCGCCAGCAGCGTCGAAGGACTAGCGGACTCCTACGAGCAGTACTTC. It specifies CASSVEGLADSYEQYF.

This chain joins TRBV14 and TRBJ1-3; 9 bases line up with TRBD1. The CDR3 loop spans 18 amino acids. Trimming removed 1 base from V and 1 base from J; junction bases left unmatched: 8. Germline-derived CDR1 and CDR2 are SGHDN and FVKESK. The DNA of the CDR3 is TGTGCCAGCAGCCAAGCGGTTGGACAGGGGCAGTCTGGAAACACCATATATTTT. Translated, it gives CASSQAVGQGQSGNTIYF.

The chain is built from TRBV13 and TRBJ2-6, with D hard to call. The ends were cut back, 5 bases at V and 1 base at J, with 9 bases in the middle. The CDR3 has 15 amino acids. From germline, CDR1 is PRHDT and CDR2 FYEKMQ (reference sequence). The CDR3 DNA reads TGTGCCAGCAGCGCCGGCCGGTCTGGGGCCAACGTCCTGACTTTC. This sequence encodes CASSAGRSGANVLTF.

The rearrangement joins TRBV5-1 to TRBJ2-5, with TRBD2 matching 7 bases. This CDR3 is 17 amino acids long. V dropped 5 bases and J dropped 4; count of bases not matched to a gene: 17. Germline CDR1 is SGHRS and CDR2 is YFSETQ. CDR3 region: CASRDPRQAGEVETQYF. In DNA, the CDR3 is TGCGCCAGCAGAGATCCTCGGCAGGCGGGGGAGGTAGAGACCCAGTACTTC. Variable domain in full (rest from reference TRBV5-1 and TRBJ2-5): KAGVTQTPRYLIKTRGQQVTLSCSPISGHRSVSWYQQTPGQGLQFLFEYFSETQRNKGNFPGRFSGRQFSNSRSEMNVSTLELGDSALYLCASRDPRQAGEVETQYFGPGTRLLVL.

This chain links TRBV2 with TRBJ2-5, with D unclear. V shed 7 bases and J shed 9 bases, with 12 bases lying between them. Germline assignment: CDR1 SNHLY and CDR2 FYNNEI. The CDR3 has 11 amino acids. The CDR3 sequence: CASTPFGSQYF. CDR3 DNA sequence: TGTGCCAGCACCCCCTTTGGATCCCAGTACTTC.

The rearrangement uses TRBV29-1 and TRBJ1-3; no reliable D call. V was pared by 4 bases and J by 0 bases, with 7 bases between. The CDR3 is 13 amino acids. CDR1 is SQVTM and CDR2 is ANQGSEA in the germline V gene. CDR3 nucleotides: TGCAGCGTTGTTTCTGACTCTGGAAACACCATATATTTT. It is translated as CSVVSDSGNTIYF. Full variable domain (rest looked up from reference TRBV29-1 and TRBJ1-3): SAVISQKPSRDICQRGTSLTIQCQVDSQVTMMFWYRQQPGQSLTLIATANQGSEATYESGFVIDKFPISRPNLTFSTLTVSNMSPEDSSIYLCSVVSDSGNTIYFGEGSWLTVV.

The chain links TRBV23-1 to TRBJ2-7; D possibly uses TRBD1 or TRBD2 (5 bases each). TRBV23-1 is marked as an open reading frame, function uncertain. CDR3 size: 14 residues. Trimming took off 6 bases at V and 2 bases at J, with 14 bases between the two ends. CDR3 nucleotides: TGCGCCAGCAGCCCACGGGACCTGACCTACGAGCAGTACTTC. This gives the protein CASSPRDLTYEQYF.